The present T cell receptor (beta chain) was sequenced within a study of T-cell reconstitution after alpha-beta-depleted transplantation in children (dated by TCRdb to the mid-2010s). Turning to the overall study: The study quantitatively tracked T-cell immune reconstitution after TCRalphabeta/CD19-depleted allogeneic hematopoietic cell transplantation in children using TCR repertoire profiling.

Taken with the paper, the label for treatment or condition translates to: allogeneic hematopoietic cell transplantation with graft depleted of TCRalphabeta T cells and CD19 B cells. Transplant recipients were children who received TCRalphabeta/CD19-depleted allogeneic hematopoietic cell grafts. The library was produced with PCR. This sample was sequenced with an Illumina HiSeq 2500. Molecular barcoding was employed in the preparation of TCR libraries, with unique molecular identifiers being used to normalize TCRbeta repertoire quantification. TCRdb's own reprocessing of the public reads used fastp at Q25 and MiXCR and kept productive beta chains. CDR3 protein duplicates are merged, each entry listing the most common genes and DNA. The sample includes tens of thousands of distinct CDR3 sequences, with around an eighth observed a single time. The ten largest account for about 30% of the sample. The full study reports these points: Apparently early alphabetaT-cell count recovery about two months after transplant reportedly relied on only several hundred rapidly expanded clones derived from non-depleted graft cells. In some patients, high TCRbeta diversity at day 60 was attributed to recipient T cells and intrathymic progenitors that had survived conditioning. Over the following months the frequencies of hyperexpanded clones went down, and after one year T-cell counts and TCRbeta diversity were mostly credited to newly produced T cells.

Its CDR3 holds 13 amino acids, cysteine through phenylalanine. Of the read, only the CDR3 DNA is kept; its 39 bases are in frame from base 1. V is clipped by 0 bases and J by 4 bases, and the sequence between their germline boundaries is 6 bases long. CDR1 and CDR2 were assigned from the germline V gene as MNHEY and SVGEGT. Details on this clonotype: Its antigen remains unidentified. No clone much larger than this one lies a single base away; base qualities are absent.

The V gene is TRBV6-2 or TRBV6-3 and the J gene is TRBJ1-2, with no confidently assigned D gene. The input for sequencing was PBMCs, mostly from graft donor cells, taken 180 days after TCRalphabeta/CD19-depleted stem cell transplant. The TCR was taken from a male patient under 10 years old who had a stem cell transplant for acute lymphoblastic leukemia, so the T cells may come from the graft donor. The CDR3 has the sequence CASSYSNSYGYTF. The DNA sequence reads TGTGCCAGCAGTTACTCGAACAGCTATGGCTACACCTTC.